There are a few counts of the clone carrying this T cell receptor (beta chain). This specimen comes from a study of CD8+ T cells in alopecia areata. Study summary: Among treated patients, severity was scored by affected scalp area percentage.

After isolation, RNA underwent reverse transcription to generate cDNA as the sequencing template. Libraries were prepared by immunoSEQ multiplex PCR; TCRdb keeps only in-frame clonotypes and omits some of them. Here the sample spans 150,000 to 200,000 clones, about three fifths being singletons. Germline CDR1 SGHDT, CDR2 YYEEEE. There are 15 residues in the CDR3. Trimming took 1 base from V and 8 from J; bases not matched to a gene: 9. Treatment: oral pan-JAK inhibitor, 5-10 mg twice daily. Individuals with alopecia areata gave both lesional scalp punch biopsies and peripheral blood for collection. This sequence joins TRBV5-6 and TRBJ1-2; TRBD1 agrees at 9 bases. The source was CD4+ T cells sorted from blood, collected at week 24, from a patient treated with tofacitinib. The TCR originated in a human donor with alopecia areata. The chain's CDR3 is CASSLTGGEVGGYTF. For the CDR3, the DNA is TGTGCCAGCAGCTTGACAGGGGGCGAAGTAGGAGGCTACACCTTC.